The clone carrying this T cell receptor (beta chain) was recorded at least ten times. Antigen specificity is unknown. With 3 bases removed from V and 3 bases from J, the gap between germline ends came to 14 bases. The germline gives CDR1 MGHRA, CDR2 YSYEKL. The CDR3 is 15 residues long. It was RNA transcripts that yielded the amplified TCR beta CDR3 regions. HTBI primers were the set used in a first-round RT-PCR of the TCR CDR3. TCRdb re-analysed the multiplex PCR reads in MiXCR, keeping a single row per CDR3 protein. The sample lists approximately 400,000 distinct CDR3 sequences, roughly 15% seen once, with 20% in the top ten. The data originate from a study of T cells in Graves' hyperthyroidism and ophthalmopathy. Study findings and constraints: Most thyroid clonotypes that were expanded above 0.001 also turned up in blood. A model built on 13 V-J features separated ophthalmopathy from stable hyperthyroidism.

Ophthalmopathy patients had Clinical Activity Score at least 3, NOSPECS grade at least 4, duration under 3 months. Exclusion followed for patients with uncontrolled infection, other autoimmune disease, pregnancy or lactation. The sample consisted of blood. The gene calls are TRBV4-1 and TRBJ1-2; D may be TRBD1 (5 bases). The clonotype originates from a woman aged 25 to 45 with Graves' ophthalmopathy. The DNA for the CDR3 is TGCGCCAGCAGCCAGGAGGGCGGGGGTGACTATGGCTACACCTTC. This translates into CASSQEGGGDYGYTF.